This record looks at one T cell receptor beta chain sequence and its context. Its antigen remains unidentified. The data derive from a study of PD-L1 blockade in urothelial cancer. Repertoires were generated with immunoSEQ multiplex PCR, while TCRdb's copy carries only in-frame clones and drops some. The sample holds roughly 50,000 clones; roughly 80% are singletons and the top ten take approximately 3.8%. This CDR3 region has 14 residues. The junction had 4 bases not matched to a gene; V was cut back by 6 bases and J by 6 bases. The germline CDR1 and CDR2 sequences are MNHNY and SVGAGI (reference sequence). Study-level results: Having blood TCR clonality under the median before treatment predicted better survival.

Time point indicated: pretreatment peripheral blood. Locally advanced or metastatic urothelial carcinoma was present in patients. V and J are TRBV6-6 and TRBJ2-2; 10 bases fit TRBD1. The sequencing here drew on PBMCs, taken around atezolizumab (anti-PD-L1) treatment. The source of this sequence is an older man with urothelial cancer. The chain's CDR3 is CASSRGQGSGELFF. The CDR3 nucleotides read TGTGCCAGCAGCCGGGGACAGGGGTCCGGGGAGCTGTTTTTT.